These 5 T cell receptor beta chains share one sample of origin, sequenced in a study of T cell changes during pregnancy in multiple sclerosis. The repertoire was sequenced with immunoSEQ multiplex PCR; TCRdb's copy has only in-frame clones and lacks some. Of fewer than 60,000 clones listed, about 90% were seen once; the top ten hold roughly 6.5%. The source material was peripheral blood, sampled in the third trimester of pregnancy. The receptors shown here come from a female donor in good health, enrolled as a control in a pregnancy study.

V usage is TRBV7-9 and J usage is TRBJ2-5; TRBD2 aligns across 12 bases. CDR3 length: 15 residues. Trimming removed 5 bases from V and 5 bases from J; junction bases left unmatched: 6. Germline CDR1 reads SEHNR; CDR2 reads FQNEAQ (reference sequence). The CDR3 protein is CASSKTSGRGETQYF. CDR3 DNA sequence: TGTGCCAGCAGCAAGACTAGCGGGAGAGGGGAGACCCAGTACTTC.

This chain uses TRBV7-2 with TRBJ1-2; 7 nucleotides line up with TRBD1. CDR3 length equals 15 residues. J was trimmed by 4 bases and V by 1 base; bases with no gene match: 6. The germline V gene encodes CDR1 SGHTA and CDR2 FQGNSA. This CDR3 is CASSLGGDRAYGYTF. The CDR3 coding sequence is TGTGCCAGCAGCTTAGGAGGCGACAGGGCCTATGGCTACACCTTC.

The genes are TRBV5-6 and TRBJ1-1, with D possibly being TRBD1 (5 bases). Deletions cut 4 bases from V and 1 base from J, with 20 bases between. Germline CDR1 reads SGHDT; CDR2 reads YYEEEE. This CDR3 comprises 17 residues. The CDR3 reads CASSRPTPQRGNTEAFF. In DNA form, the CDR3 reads TGTGCCAGCAGCCGCCCAACCCCCCAAAGGGGGAACACTGAAGCTTTCTTT.

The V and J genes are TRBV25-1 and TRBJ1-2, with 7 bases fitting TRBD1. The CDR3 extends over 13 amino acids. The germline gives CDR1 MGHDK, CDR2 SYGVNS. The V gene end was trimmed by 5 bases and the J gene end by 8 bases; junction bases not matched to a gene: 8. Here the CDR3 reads CASSLKGAGGYTF. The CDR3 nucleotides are TGTGCCAGCAGTCTTAAGGGGGCAGGGGGCTACACCTTC.

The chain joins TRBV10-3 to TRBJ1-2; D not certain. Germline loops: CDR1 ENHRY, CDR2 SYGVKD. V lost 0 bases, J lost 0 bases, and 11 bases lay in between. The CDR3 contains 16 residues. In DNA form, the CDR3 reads TGTGCCATCAGTGAGTCAGGCGGTGGAGCTAACTATGGCTACACCTTC. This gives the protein CAISESGGGANYGYTF.